The entry below describes one TCR beta chain. The antigen is not known. This record belongs to a study of T-cell reconstitution after alpha-beta-depleted transplantation in children. Study-level results: Where alpha-beta T cells came from about two months after transplant was reportedly several hundred expanded graft clones.

A library of TCRbeta sequences, prepared with unique molecular identifiers, was generated. TCRdb re-called the PCR reads through MiXCR, storing one row per CDR3 protein. The sample lists a few hundred thousand distinct CDR3 sequences; around two fifths were seen once. Trimming took 6 bases from V and 6 from J, leaving 14 bases between them. The CDR3 spans 14 residues. The source was PBMCs, collected before TCRalphabeta/CD19-depleted stem cell transplant. This receptor was taken from a girl aged 2-10 years with aplastic anemia, due to receive a stem cell transplant. This chain links TRBV12-3 or TRBV12-4 with TRBJ1-4; the D is unclear. The CDR3 loop reads CASSREGWDEKLFF. The CDR3 region has the DNA TGTGCCAGCAGCCGCGAGGGTTGGGATGAAAAACTGTTTTTT.